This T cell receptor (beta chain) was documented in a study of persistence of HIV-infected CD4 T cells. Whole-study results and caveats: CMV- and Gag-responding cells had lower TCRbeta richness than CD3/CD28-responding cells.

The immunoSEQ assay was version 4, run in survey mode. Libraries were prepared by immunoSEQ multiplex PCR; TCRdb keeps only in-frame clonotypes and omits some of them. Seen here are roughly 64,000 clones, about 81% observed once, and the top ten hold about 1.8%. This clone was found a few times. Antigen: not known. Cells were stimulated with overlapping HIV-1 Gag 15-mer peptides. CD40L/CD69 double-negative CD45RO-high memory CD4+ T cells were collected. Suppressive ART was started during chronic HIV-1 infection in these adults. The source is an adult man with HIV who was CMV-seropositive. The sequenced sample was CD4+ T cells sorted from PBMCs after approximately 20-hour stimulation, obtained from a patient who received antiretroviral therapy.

The CDR3 here is CASSEGGRGQFF. As DNA, the CDR3 is TGTGCCAGCAGTGAAGGGGGCCGAGGCCAGTTCTTC. The V call is TRBV27, the J call TRBJ2-1; 7 nucleotides line up with TRBD1. Unmatched junction bases numbered 8, after V lost 5 bases and J lost 13 bases. This CDR3 comprises 12 residues. CDR1 and CDR2 (germline): MNHEY, SMNVEV (reference sequence).